Listed here are 7 T cell receptor beta chains from one sample, sequenced in a study of CD8+ T cells in alopecia areata. RNA extraction was followed by reverse transcription into cDNA, which acted as the sequencing template. The data were produced by immunoSEQ multiplex PCR, yet TCRdb's version contains in-frame clones alone and is incomplete. The sample consists of about 180,000 clones, about 61% of them appearing once. Described treatment: oral pan-JAK inhibitor, 5-10 mg twice daily. The specimen was CD4+ T cells sorted from blood, collected between weeks 55 and 65, from a patient treated with tofacitinib. All receptors derive from a human donor with alopecia areata.

The chain has TRBV12-5 and TRBJ1-3; D unresolved. Germline V gives CDR1 LGHNT, CDR2 FRNRAP. The V end was cut by 2 bases, the J end by 3 bases, with 11 bases between. This CDR3 region has 15 residues. CDR3: CASGLPRGGGNTIYF. Written as DNA, the CDR3 is TGTGCTAGTGGTTTGCCAAGAGGAGGTGGAAACACCATATATTTT.

In DNA form, the CDR3 reads TGTGCCAGCTGGGAGGCGAGCTCCTACGAGCAGTACTTC. As protein: CASWEASSYEQYF. This chain connects TRBV6-1 to TRBJ2-7, with D perhaps matching TRBD2 (6 bases). CDR1 and CDR2 from the germline V gene are MNHNS and SASEGT. The CDR3 has 13 amino acids. The V and J ends lost 8 bases and 0 bases respectively, with 11 bases between them.

The V and J genes are TRBV29-1 and TRBJ2-7; 9 positions agree with TRBD1. CDR1 SQVTM and CDR2 ANQGSEA come from the germline V gene. The CDR3 covers 12 residues. This chain's CDR3 is CRGQGPLGEQYF. CDR3 sequence (DNA): TGCAGAGGACAGGGGCCCTTGGGGGAGCAGTACTTC.

This clone was picked up a small number of times. This chain uses TRBV2 with TRBJ1-2; D call uncertain. There are 13 residues in the CDR3. The germline V gene encodes CDR1 SNHLY and CDR2 FYNNEI. The V gene lost 6 bases and the J gene lost 4 bases, with 12 bases spanning the gap. In DNA, the CDR3 is TGTGCCAGCAGCGCAGCAGTACTCTATGGCTACACCTTC. Translation gives CASSAAVLYGYTF.

The J gene is TRBJ2-2, the V gene TRBV6-5; TRBD1 aligns across 8 bases. J was trimmed by 6 bases and V by 1 base; bases with no gene match: 4. Germline values: CDR1 MNHEY, CDR2 SVGAGI. The CDR3 runs 15 residues. DNA of the CDR3: TGTGCCAGCAGTTACTTGGGGACAGGAGCCGGGGAGCTGTTTTTT. As protein: CASSYLGTGAGELFF.

V and J are TRBV30 and TRBJ1-4, with D possibly TRBD1 on 6 matching bases. The CDR3 covers 11 residues. The V gene lost 1 base and the J gene lost 16 bases, with 13 bases spanning the gap. The V gene's germline CDR1 is GTSNPN and CDR2 SVGIG (reference sequence). This CDR3 is CAWSGQGGWFF. As DNA, the CDR3 is TGTGCCTGGAGTGGACAAGGGGGGTGGTTTTTT.

This clone was recorded a few times. The chain employs TRBV27 and TRBJ2-5; D gene ambiguous. CDR3 length equals 11 residues. Trimming stripped 6 bases from V and 5 bases from J, with 7 bases between. Germline CDR1 and CDR2: MNHEY and SMNVEV (reference sequence). CDR3 in DNA: TGTGCCAGCAGCCACGCGGAGACCCAGTACTTC. Its protein product is CASSHAETQYF.